Presented here are 22 T cell receptor beta chains from one specimen sequenced in a study of beta chain features in type 1 diabetes. The investigators reverse transcribed all of the isolated RNA, so they sequenced expressed TCRB transcripts. The table came from immunoSEQ multiplex PCR; TCRdb's copy has only in-frame clones and leaves some out. The table records 350,000 to 450,000 clones, 11% to 15% of them present only once. Sequencing used naive CD4+ T cells from blood. These receptors were obtained from a man aged 25-45 years in good health.

The chain carries TRBV10-3 and TRBJ2-2; TRBD2 agrees at 8 bases. The CDR3 is 14 amino acids. Per germline, CDR1 ENHRY and CDR2 SYGVKD. V lost 7 bases to trimming and J lost 3 bases; unmatched junction nucleotides: 4. Written as DNA, the CDR3 is TGTGCCATCACCGGGCGGGAGGACACCGGGGAGCTGTTTTTT. Its protein product is CAITGREDTGELFF.

This clone was found a few times. The chain has TRBV7-2 and TRBJ2-7, with D unresolved. V lost 4 bases, J lost 3 bases, and 7 bases lay in between. The CDR3 extends over 12 amino acids. Germline V gene sequence: CDR1 SGHTA, CDR2 FQGNSA. The DNA for the CDR3 is TGTGCCAGCAGCTCCTCCCACTACGAGCAGTACTTC. Encoded protein: CASSSSHYEQYF.

A few counts support this clone. The rearrangement links TRBV5-4 to TRBJ1-3; 8 bases align to TRBD1. Germline values: CDR1 SGHNT, CDR2 YYREEE (reference sequence). The CDR3 loop spans 16 amino acids. Trimming removed 4 bases from V and 2 bases from J; junction bases left unmatched: 8. In DNA, the CDR3 is TGTGCCAGCAGCCCCGGACAGGGCAGAACTGGAAACACCATATATTTT. Encoded protein: CASSPGQGRTGNTIYF.

The rearrangement links TRBV9 to TRBJ1-2; TRBD1 might be the D (5 bases). The CDR3 spans 16 residues. Trimming shortened V by 4 bases and J by 7 bases, and 23 bases separated the two germline ends. Germline V CDR1 and CDR2: SGDLS, YYNGEE. CDR3 coding DNA: TGTGCCAGCAGCCCAAACCTACAGGCCGAATTGGGTGGCTACACCTTC. Protein product: CASSPNLQAELGGYTF.

This rearrangement joins TRBV29-1 to TRBJ2-6, with TRBD2 as a possible D gene (6 bases). V shed 4 bases and J shed 4 bases, with 8 bases lying between them. This CDR3 comprises 13 residues. CDR1 is SQVTM and CDR2 is ANQGSEA in the germline V gene. CDR3: CSVAAGGANVLTF. CDR3 nucleotide sequence: TGCAGCGTTGCCGCGGGAGGGGCCAACGTCCTGACTTTC.

The table lists this clone with a few counts. The rearrangement links TRBV6-5 to TRBJ1-4; a weak D match, TRBD1 (6 bases). This CDR3 comprises 14 residues. V shed 8 bases and J shed 4 bases, with 14 bases lying between them. Germline CDR1 is MNHEY and CDR2 is SVGAGI. The CDR3 protein is CASASGTYNEKLFF. The CDR3 DNA reads as TGTGCCAGCGCCAGCGGGACATATAATGAAAAACTGTTTTTT.

This clone was counted a few times. V gene TRBV18 combines with J gene TRBJ2-2, with D uncertain. In germline, CDR1 is KGHSH, CDR2 LQKENI. The CDR3 extends over 14 amino acids. The V end lost 1 base, the J end lost 5 bases, and 8 bases lay between the germline ends. In nucleotides, the CDR3 is TGTGCCAGCTCACCACAGTACGGGACCGGGGAGCTGTTTTTT. Protein product: CASSPQYGTGELFF.

This chain connects TRBV7-2 to TRBJ2-3, with 9 bases aligning to TRBD2. J gave up 6 bases and V 5 bases, and 12 bases lay outside the gene matches. The CDR3 contains 16 residues. The germline V gene encodes CDR1 SGHTA and CDR2 FQGNSA. Here the CDR3 reads CASSPHSLAGSDTQYF. The CDR3 DNA is TGTGCCAGCAGCCCACATTCACTAGCGGGTTCTGATACGCAGTATTTT.

The chain joins TRBV6-5 to TRBJ2-7, with 8 positions matching TRBD1. Germline assignment: CDR1 MNHEY and CDR2 SVGAGI. Trimming cost V 5 bases and J 1 base; bases outside gene matches: 4. This CDR3 has 14 residues. CDR3 protein: CASSQGARSYEQYF. The CDR3 bases are TGTGCCAGCAGTCAGGGGGCGCGTTCCTACGAGCAGTACTTC.

This clone came up a few times. The chain links TRBV13 to TRBJ1-6, with D possibly TRBD1 on 5 matching bases. This CDR3 comprises 14 residues. Germline CDR1 is PRHDT and CDR2 is FYEKMQ (reference sequence). Trimming took off 4 bases at V and 9 bases at J, with 13 bases between the two ends. CDR3: CASSSWDRSSPLHF. The CDR3 coding sequence is TGTGCCAGCAGCTCTTGGGACCGGAGTTCACCCCTCCACTTT.

The rearrangement links TRBV4-3 to TRBJ2-7, with D perhaps matching TRBD1 (5 bases). Trimming removed 0 bases at V and 3 bases at J, with 12 bases between. This CDR3 region has 15 residues. Germline V gene sequence: CDR1 LGHNA, CDR2 YSLEER. This chain's CDR3 is CASSQEWQGSYEQYF. In nucleotides, the CDR3 is TGCGCCAGCAGCCAAGAGTGGCAGGGTAGCTACGAGCAGTACTTC.

Details on this clone: The junction does not match germline at one end; this may be a read error. CDR3 protein: CSVEVPFLGIQHF. CDR3 nucleotide sequence: TGCAGCGTTGAGGTTCCATTCCTTGGCATTCAGCACTTC. The chain has TRBV29-1 and TRBJ2-4; D remains ambiguous. The germline V gene encodes CDR1 SQVTM and CDR2 ANQGSEA. The CDR3 has 13 residues.

This clone was counted only a few times. The chain joins TRBV7-8 to TRBJ2-1; D call uncertain. Germline CDR1 SGHVS, CDR2 FQNEAQ. Trimming took 2 bases from V and 3 from J, leaving 11 bases between them. The CDR3 is 15 amino acids. The CDR3 is CASSLTSTYYNEQFF. The DNA for the CDR3 is TGTGCCAGCAGCTTAACGTCGACTTACTACAATGAGCAGTTCTTC.

The chain has TRBV18 and TRBJ1-4; no definite D call. Germline lookup yields CDR1 KGHSH and CDR2 LQKENI. The CDR3 spans 13 residues. Trimming took off 6 bases at V and 5 bases at J, with 10 bases between the two ends. The CDR3 region is CASSPRENEKLFF. The CDR3 DNA follows: TGTGCCAGCTCGCCCCGGGAGAATGAAAAACTGTTTTTT.

This clone was detected only a few times. The rearrangement joins TRBV5-1 to TRBJ2-1; 9 positions agree with TRBD2. The germline gives CDR1 SGHRS, CDR2 YFSETQ. The length of the CDR3 is 17 residues. J was trimmed by 2 bases and V by 0 bases; bases with no gene match: 6. CDR3 DNA sequence: TGCGCCAGCAGCTTGGTAGTAGCGGGGGACCCCTACAATGAGCAGTTCTTC. This encodes CASSLVVAGDPYNEQFF.

This clone was observed a few times. The chain joins TRBV7-9 to TRBJ1-1, with D uncertain. The CDR3 is made up of 14 amino acids. With 4 bases removed from V and 6 bases from J, the gap between germline ends came to 15 bases. Looked up from germline, CDR1 is SEHNR and CDR2 is FQNEAQ (reference sequence). CDR3 sequence: CASSWLERLAEAFF. The CDR3 DNA reads as TGTGCCAGCAGCTGGCTGGAGCGGTTGGCTGAAGCTTTCTTT.

The chain has TRBV5-8 and TRBJ1-2; no clear D gene. The CDR3 has 13 amino acids. V lost 0 bases and J lost 4, with 7 bases in between. Germline V gene data show CDR1 as SGHTS and CDR2 as YDEGEE. The CDR3 DNA sequence: TGTGCCAGCAGCTTGGTAGGGTCCTATGGCTACACCTTC. This gives the protein CASSLVGSYGYTF. Using reference TRBV5-8 and TRBJ1-2 for the parts outside the CDR3, the full variable domain is EAGVTQSPTHLIKTRGQQATLRCSPISGHTSVYWYQQALGLGLQFLLWYDEGEERNRGNFPPRFSGRQFPNYSSELNVNALELEDSALYLCASSLVGSYGYTFGSGTRLTVV.

This rearrangement joins TRBV7-2 to TRBJ2-3, with D tentatively TRBD2 (6 bases). Germline values: CDR1 SGHTA, CDR2 FQGNSA. The CDR3 sequence is 16 residues long. Trimming took off 4 bases at V and 4 bases at J, with 18 bases between the two ends. CDR3 sequence: CASSSTSSSGSDTQYF. DNA for the CDR3: TGTGCCAGCAGCTCGACTAGTAGCAGTGGGTCAGATACGCAGTATTTT.

This chain joins TRBV29-1 and TRBJ1-4, with 9 bases fitting TRBD1. Germline V gives CDR1 SQVTM, CDR2 ANQGSEA. Unmatched junction bases numbered 5, after V lost 4 bases and J lost 8 bases. The CDR3 sequence is 13 residues long. CDR3 coding DNA: TGCAGCGTTGTGGGACAGGGTAACGAAAAACTGTTTTTT. Amino acids: CSVVGQGNEKLFF.

This chain uses TRBV6-1 with TRBJ2-4, with 8 nucleotides matching TRBD1. The CDR3 is made up of 13 amino acids. CDR1 and CDR2 (germline): MNHNS, SASEGT. V shed 3 bases and J 6 bases; nucleotides not matched to a gene: 1. CDR3 in amino acids: CASSDTGGNIQYF. The CDR3 nucleotides are TGTGCCAGCAGTGATACAGGGGGAAACATTCAGTACTTC.

The chain joins TRBV19 to TRBJ2-3, with 8 bases lining up with TRBD1. The CDR3 is 15 residues long. After removal of 9 bases from V and 0 bases from J, the junction contained 8 bases not matched to a gene. The germline V gene has CDR1 LNHDA and CDR2 SQIVND (reference sequence). CDR3 amino acids: CASSTGTGSTDTQYF. In DNA, the CDR3 is TGTGCCAGCAGCACCGGGACAGGCAGCACAGATACGCAGTATTTT.

This clone turned up a few times. This chain uses TRBV6-1 with TRBJ1-2; D is ambiguous. CDR1 and CDR2 from the germline V gene are MNHNS and SASEGT. The CDR3 has 14 amino acids. Trimming took off 3 bases at V and 9 bases at J, with 17 bases between the two ends. DNA for the CDR3: TGTGCCAGCAGTGAGGACTCTTCCTTGGTTAGCTACACCTTC. This translates into CASSEDSSLVSYTF.